Listed here are 11 T cell receptor beta chains from one sample, sequenced in a study of shared clonotypes between healthy human individuals. Sequencing used immunoSEQ multiplex PCR; TCRdb keeps in-frame clones, though not all of them. The table has fewer than 3 million clones, 85% to 95% seen once. The sequenced sample was naive CD4+ T cells from PBMCs. Subset noted: CD45RA+ positively selected. The receptors originated from a man in his late teens or twenties in good health. Some clones in this sample may be carry-over from other donors' samples.

This chain connects TRBV6-5 to TRBJ2-2; D is unresolved. The germline V gene encodes CDR1 MNHEY and CDR2 SVGAGI. Trimming pared 8 bases from V and 0 bases from J, leaving 4 bases between. The CDR3 is 12 residues long. The CDR3 region is CASVTNTGELFF. Here the CDR3 DNA reads TGTGCCAGCGTAACGAACACCGGGGAGCTGTTTTTT.

This clone was picked up a small number of times. This chain connects TRBV28 to TRBJ1-1, with 9 bases identical to TRBD1. The V segment lost 10 bases and the J segment 4 bases; nucleotides outside the gene matches: 7. The CDR3 extends over 13 amino acids. Germline V CDR1 and CDR2: MDHEN, SYDVKM. The CDR3 bases are TGTGCCATCACAGGGGGCTCAAGCACTGAAGCTTTCTTT. Translation: CAITGGSSTEAFF.

Concerning this clone: The same CDR3 can be traced to other DNA sequences in this sample. This chain links TRBV7-9 with TRBJ1-2, with D unresolved. This CDR3 is built from 13 residues. Trimming pared 0 bases from V and 0 bases from J, leaving 2 bases between. The germline gives CDR1 SEHNR, CDR2 FQNEAQ (reference sequence). CDR3 amino acids: CASSLAPNYGYTF. The CDR3 nucleotides read TGTGCCAGCAGCTTAGCCCCTAACTATGGCTACACCTTC.

The V call is TRBV19, the J call TRBJ2-3, with 10 bases identical to TRBD2. The germline gives CDR1 LNHDA, CDR2 SQIVND (reference sequence). The V segment lost 8 bases and the J segment 6 bases; nucleotides outside the gene matches: 11. The CDR3 contains 15 residues. The CDR3 nucleotides read TGTGCCAGTCTCTCTGAAAAGCGGGAGGGGGATACGCAGTATTTT. Protein sequence: CASLSEKREGDTQYF. The entire variable domain, with the rest obtained from reference TRBV19 and TRBJ2-3, is as follows: DGGITQSPKYLFRKEGQNVTLSCEQNLNHDAMYWYRQDPGQGLRLIYYSQIVNDFQKGDIAEGYSVSREKKESFPLTVTSAQKNPTAFYLCASLSEKREGDTQYFGPGTRLTVL.

This clone has a single count. The V and J genes are TRBV7-9 and TRBJ2-1; TRBD2 agrees at 7 bases. The V gene's germline CDR1 is SEHNR and CDR2 FQNEAQ (reference sequence). CDR3 length: 14 residues. After removal of 5 bases from V and 3 bases from J, the junction contained 4 bases not matched to a gene. CDR3 amino acids: CASSKPGGYNEQFF. CDR3 DNA sequence: TGTGCCAGCAGCAAACCGGGAGGCTACAATGAGCAGTTCTTC.

The chain recombines TRBV19 with TRBJ2-1; possible D gene TRBD2, 7 bases. The V and J ends lost 1 base and 9 bases respectively, with 16 bases between them. The CDR3 is 15 amino acids. The germline CDR1 and CDR2 sequences are LNHDA and SQIVND (reference sequence). In DNA, the CDR3 is TGTGCCAGTAGTATAGGGGGGGGCCGTACGCTTGAGCAGTTCTTC. This gives the protein CASSIGGGRTLEQFF.

Remarks on this clone: Within the sample, other DNA sequences also encode this same CDR3. CDR3 sequence: CASSQGGLNTEAFF. The CDR3 nucleotides are TGCGCCAGCAGCCAAGGTGGGCTGAACACTGAAGCTTTCTTT. V is TRBV4-3 and J is TRBJ1-1; no firm D call. Trimming removed 1 base at V and 0 bases at J, with 6 bases between. This CDR3 comprises 14 residues. The germline gives CDR1 LGHNA, CDR2 YSLEER.

The CDR3 region has the DNA TGTGCCAGCAGCAGTTGGGGAAGGGTGAACACTGAAGCTTTCTTT. This translates into CASSSWGRVNTEAFF. V usage is TRBV5-6 and J usage is TRBJ1-1, with D uncertain. The CDR3 has 15 residues. Germline CDR1 reads SGHDT; CDR2 reads YYEEEE. V was trimmed by 4 bases and J by 0 bases, leaving 13 bases between them.

The J gene is TRBJ2-1, the V gene TRBV7-2, with 9 bases matching TRBD2. With 3 bases clipped from V and 8 bases from J, the junction kept 5 bases outside the gene matches. In germline, CDR1 is SGHTA, CDR2 FQGNSA. The length of the CDR3 is 14 residues. Written as DNA, the CDR3 is TGTGCCAGCAGCTTCCGCGGGAGGGCCTATGAGCAGTTCTTC. This translates into CASSFRGRAYEQFF.

This rearrangement joins TRBV27 to TRBJ2-6, with 8 bases matching TRBD2. The trim removed 6 bases at V and 3 bases at J, leaving 4 bases unmatched. The CDR3 runs to 15 residues. The germline CDR1 and CDR2 sequences are MNHEY and SMNVEV (reference sequence). CDR3 sequence reads: CASRHSGNGANVLTF. The DNA of the CDR3 is TGTGCCAGCAGACATAGCGGGAATGGGGCCAACGTCCTGACTTTC.

V gene TRBV5-1 combines with J gene TRBJ1-4, with TRBD1 matching over 10 bases. Trimming cost V 3 bases and J 1 base; bases outside gene matches: 3. CDR3 size: 16 residues. The germline gives CDR1 SGHRS, CDR2 YFSETQ. The CDR3 DNA reads as TGCGCCAGCAGCTCCGGGACAGGGGTAACTAATGAAAAACTGTTTTTT. It translates to CASSSGTGVTNEKLFF. Full variable domain (rest looked up from reference TRBV5-1 and TRBJ1-4): KAGVTQTPRYLIKTRGQQVTLSCSPISGHRSVSWYQQTPGQGLQFLFEYFSETQRNKGNFPGRFSGRQFSNSRSEMNVSTLELGDSALYLCASSSGTGVTNEKLFFGSGTQLSVL.